This is a list of T cell receptor beta chains from one sample in a study of blood T cell repertoires in COVID-19. Data came from immunoSEQ multiplex PCR; TCRdb stores just in-frame clones and leaves some out. The table has about 210,000 clones, around 81% seen once. Sequenced: PBMCs or T cells enriched from blood (not recorded which). The receptors originated from a woman between 45 and 65 years old with acute COVID-19. CDR3s include the opening cysteine and the closing phenylalanine or tryptophan. The D gene is left open where the match is weak. Clone sizes are given selectively: once, few, many, or a class where the clone is expanded.

d_call	clone_size	v_call	j_call	cdr3_aa	cdr3_nt
TRBD1	few	TRBV12-3/TRBV12-4	TRBJ2-7	CASGQGVSYEQYF	TGTGCCAGCGGACAGGGGGTCTCCTACGAGCAGTACTTC
NA	NA	TRBV12-3/TRBV12-4	TRBJ2-1	CASSLGPPGQFF	TGTGCCAGCAGTTTAGGCCCCCCGGGGCAGTTCTTC
TRBD2	NA	TRBV9	TRBJ2-7	CASSATPTSGPEQYF	TGTGCCAGCAGCGCAACACCAACTAGCGGGCCCGAGCAGTACTTC
NA	NA	TRBV9	TRBJ2-1	CASSVAVYNEQFF	TGTGCCAGCAGCGTGGCGGTCTACAATGAGCAGTTCTTC
TRBD1	few	TRBV27	TRBJ2-7	CASKDGTGAYEQYF	TGTGCCAGCAAAGACGGGACAGGGGCCTACGAGCAGTACTTC
NA	NA	TRBV7-2	TRBJ2-7	CASSLVTGEQYF	TGTGCCAGCAGCTTAGTTACAGGCGAGCAGTACTTC
NA	NA	TRBV7-4	TRBJ1-1	CASSQGVGRAFF	TGTGCCAGCAGCCAAGGGGTAGGGCGGGCTTTCTTT
TRBD1	once	TRBV7-9	TRBJ1-2	CASSSIRDRDFLYGYTF	TGTGCCAGCAGCTCCATACGAGACAGGGACTTTTTGTATGGCTACACCTTC
TRBD1	NA	TRBV2	TRBJ2-5	CASSGGGERGETQYF	TGTGCCAGCAGTGGAGGGGGCGAGAGGGGAGAGACCCAGTACTTC
NA	NA	TRBV19	TRBJ1-5	CASSIYGDSNQPQHF	TGTGCCAGTAGTATATACGGGGATAGCAATCAGCCCCAGCATTTT
NA	NA	TRBV11-2	TRBJ1-4	CASSLAGTLGEKLFF	TGTGCCAGCAGCTTAGCCGGGACTTTGGGCGAAAAACTGTTTTTT
NA	NA	TRBV28	TRBJ2-7	CASSPHRQAGTYEQYF	TGTGCCAGCAGTCCCCACCGACAGGCTGGGACCTACGAGCAGTACTTC
TRBD2	NA	TRBV7-6	TRBJ2-5	CASSWIAGGPYLAKETQYF	TGTGCCAGCAGCTGGATAGCGGGGGGGCCCTATCTGGCAAAGGAGACCCAGTACTTC
NA	few	TRBV27	TRBJ1-4	CASSLYENEKLFF	TGTGCCAGCAGTTTATACGAGAATGAAAAACTGTTTTTT
TRBD2	NA	TRBV7-2	TRBJ2-3	CASSARGRGGVTDTQYF	TGTGCCAGCAGCGCCAGAGGGCGGGGGGGCGTCACAGATACGCAGTATTTT
NA	once	TRBV28	TRBJ1-3	CASSSPRRGESGNTIYF	TGTGCCAGCAGTTCCCCGCGACGAGGCGAGTCTGGAAACACCATATATTTT
TRBD1	NA	TRBV6-5	TRBJ1-2	CARSGQGLSYGYTF	TGTGCCAGGTCCGGACAGGGTCTTAGCTATGGCTACACCTTC
NA	NA	TRBV29-1	TRBJ2-7	CSVELLSYEQYF	TGCAGCGTTGAACTGCTATCCTACGAGCAGTACTTC
NA	few	TRBV29-1	TRBJ1-2	CSVDSSLTGAGYTF	TGCAGCGTTGATAGTAGTTTGACTGGCGCTGGCTACACCTTC
TRBD1	NA	TRBV18	TRBJ1-5	CASSPNPSRGRQPQHF	TGTGCCAGCTCACCCAACCCAAGCAGGGGGAGACAGCCCCAGCATTTT
TRBD1	NA	TRBV15	TRBJ1-4	CATSGERTGSVF	TGTGCCACCAGCGGCGAGAGGACAGGCTCCGTTTTT
TRBD1	few	TRBV7-3	TRBJ2-7	CASSLTWTGPYEQYF	TGTGCCAGCAGCTTAACGTGGACAGGCCCCTACGAGCAGTACTTC
NA	NA	TRBV27	TRBJ2-3	CASRQFTDTQYF	TGTGCCAGCAGACAATTCACAGATACGCAGTATTTT
TRBD2	NA	TRBV9	TRBJ2-2	CASSLSSGRDTGELFF	TGTGCCAGCAGCCTCTCTAGCGGGAGAGACACCGGGGAGCTGTTTTTT
NA	NA	TRBV28	TRBJ2-4	CASGPRGDIAKNIQYF	TGTGCCAGCGGGCCCCGGGGGGACATAGCCAAAAACATTCAGTACTTC
NA	NA	TRBV27	TRBJ1-1	CASSSLQIMNTEAFF	TGTGCCAGCAGCTCGTTACAGATAATGAACACTGAAGCTTTCTTT
TRBD2	NA	TRBV7-7	TRBJ2-1	CASSSGLAGVAEQFF	TGTGCCAGCAGCTCGGGACTAGCGGGAGTGGCTGAGCAGTTCTTC
TRBD1	NA	TRBV28	TRBJ1-2	CASSFSGGGYGYTF	TGTGCCAGCAGTTTTTCAGGGGGCGGCTATGGCTACACCTTC
NA	NA	TRBV5-1	TRBJ1-3	CASSLGMGPGPGNTIYF	TGCGCCAGCAGCTTGGGAATGGGCCCAGGCCCTGGAAACACCATATATTTT
NA	NA	TRBV15	TRBJ2-2	CATSRGSGLAANTGELFF	TGTGCCACCAGCAGAGGCAGTGGGCTAGCAGCGAACACCGGGGAGCTGTTTTTT
NA	NA	TRBV23-1	TRBJ1-4	CASSLRGTNEKLFF	TGCGCCAGCAGTCTTAGGGGAACTAATGAAAAACTGTTTTTT
TRBD1	NA	TRBV6-5	TRBJ1-5	CASRQGARQPQHF	TGTGCCAGCCGTCAGGGGGCGCGTCAGCCCCAGCATTTT
NA	NA	TRBV28	TRBJ1-2	CASSLYGINYGYTF	TGTGCCAGCAGTTTATATGGCATAAACTATGGCTACACCTTC
NA	NA	TRBV7-2	TRBJ1-5	CASSLVQGSNQPQHF	TGTGCCAGCAGCTTAGTTCAGGGTAGCAATCAGCCCCAGCATTTT
NA	many	TRBV5-8	TRBJ2-1	CASFPGGPHNEQFF	TGTGCCAGCTTCCCCGGGGGGCCACACAATGAGCAGTTCTTC
NA	once	TRBV7-3	TRBJ1-1	CASSLLGQSEAFF	TGTGCCAGCAGCTTACTCGGACAGAGTGAAGCTTTCTTT
NA	NA	TRBV15	TRBJ2-5	CATSRDRLQGQETQYF	TGTGCCACCAGCAGAGATCGATTGCAGGGGCAAGAGACCCAGTACTTC